A single sample is the source of the 18 T cell receptor beta chains below, sequenced in a study of cytomegalovirus exposure and HLA in healthy donors. PCR was performed using 60 Vbeta and 13 Jbeta primers. Sequencing was performed with immunoSEQ multiplex PCR; in TCRdb, only in-frame clones are kept and a portion is missing. This sample has under 150,000 clones, with roughly 79% found just once. Sequencing used PBMCs. These receptor sequences come from a woman aged 40 to 50 in good health and CMV-seropositive.

The chain is built from TRBV29-1 and TRBJ2-7; 7 nucleotides match TRBD1. The CDR3 runs 13 residues. The trim removed 4 bases at V and 4 bases at J, leaving 7 bases unmatched. Germline assignment: CDR1 SQVTM and CDR2 ANQGSEA. The DNA for the CDR3 is TGCAGCGTTGGGGCGACAGGGTTGTACGAGCAGTACTTC. Translated, it gives CSVGATGLYEQYF.

DNA for the CDR3: TGTGCCAGCAGCGGGCCGGATCGGGACACCGGAAGCACTGGGGCCAACGTCCTGACTTTC. Residues: CASSGPDRDTGSTGANVLTF. The chain employs TRBV13 and TRBJ2-6, with D possibly TRBD1 on 6 matching bases. The CDR3 runs to 20 residues. Trimming cost V 5 bases and J 2 bases, with 25 bases left between them. Germline lookup yields CDR1 PRHDT and CDR2 FYEKMQ (reference sequence).

In its sample, this clone was seen once. The chain carries TRBV7-3 and TRBJ2-1; TRBD2 is a possible D gene (5 bases). V lost 2 bases and J lost 5, with 13 bases in between. The CDR3 covers 15 residues. Germline V gene data show CDR1 as SGHTA and CDR2 as FQGTGA. The CDR3 DNA follows: TGTGCCAGCAGCTTACGAGGAGACTATGACAATGAGCAGTTCTTC. This sequence encodes CASSLRGDYDNEQFF.

The V and J genes are TRBV6-5 and TRBJ1-1; D is perhaps TRBD1 (5 bases). The CDR3 loop spans 15 amino acids. Trimming took 6 bases from V and 8 from J, leaving 22 bases between them. Germline CDR1 MNHEY, CDR2 SVGAGI. CDR3 residues: CASSSLGGVVGEAFF. The CDR3 DNA follows: TGTGCCAGCAGCTCGCTCGGGGGGGTGGTCGGGGAAGCTTTCTTT.

The V call is TRBV2, the J call TRBJ2-5, with a tentative D call TRBD1 (5 bases). With 6 bases removed from V and 4 bases from J, the gap between germline ends came to 15 bases. There are 14 residues in the CDR3. The germline V gene encodes CDR1 SNHLY and CDR2 FYNNEI. CDR3 in DNA: TGTGCCAGCAGGCTAACAGGAACCGGAGAGACCCAGTACTTC. Amino acid sequence: CASRLTGTGETQYF.

This chain connects TRBV4-1 to TRBJ1-1, with D uncertain. The CDR3 is made up of 10 amino acids. CDR1 and CDR2 from the germline V gene are MGHRA and YSYEKL. The V end was cut by 4 bases, the J end by 8 bases, with 5 bases between. CDR3 in DNA: TGCGCCAGCAGCCTACTGGAAGCTTTCTTT. Its protein is CASSLLEAFF.

The V and J genes are TRBV29-1 and TRBJ2-7; the match to TRBD2 covers 8 bases. The length of the CDR3 is 12 residues. The V and J ends lost 8 bases and 7 bases, in that order; junction bases with no gene match: 10. Germline CDR1 is SQVTM and CDR2 is ANQGSEA. CDR3 residues: CSTRDGTREQYF. CDR3 in DNA: TGCAGCACCCGGGACGGGACTAGGGAGCAGTACTTC.

The rearrangement joins TRBV19 to TRBJ1-5; D gene uncertain. There are 14 residues in the CDR3. Germline CDR1 is LNHDA and CDR2 is SQIVND (reference sequence). The V end lost 2 bases, the J end lost 0 bases, and 5 bases lay between the germline ends. The CDR3 spells CASSIQDSNQPQHF. The CDR3 nucleotides are TGTGCCAGTAGTATACAGGATAGCAATCAGCCCCAGCATTTT.

The J gene is TRBJ1-1, the V gene TRBV9; possible D gene TRBD1, 5 bases. V was clipped by 2 bases and J by 1 base, with 9 bases between them. CDR3 length equals 14 residues. The germline V gene encodes CDR1 SGDLS and CDR2 YYNGEE. In nucleotides, the CDR3 is TGTGCCAGCAGCGTCCAGGGTTGGAACACTGAAGCTTTCTTT. Its protein product is CASSVQGWNTEAFF. Drawing the rest from reference TRBV9 and TRBJ1-1, the complete variable domain is DSGVTQTPKHLITATGQRVTLRCSPRSGDLSVYWYQQSLDQGLQFLIQYYNGEERAKGNILERFSAQQFPDLHSELNLSSLELGDSALYFCASSVQGWNTEAFFGQGTRLTVV.

Concerning this clone itself: Because it lacks the conserved phenylalanine or tryptophan at the end, this CDR3 is likely a read error. V usage is TRBV7-6 and J usage is TRBJ1-6; 7 nucleotides match TRBD1. Trimming took 5 bases from V and 6 from J; bases not matched to a gene: 4. Germline values: CDR1 SGHVS, CDR2 FNYEAQ. CDR3 size: 14 residues. The DNA for the CDR3 is TGTGCCAGCAGCCCAGGGACAGCTAATTCACCCCTCCACTCT. The encoded protein is CASSPGTANSPLHS.

This chain links TRBV5-1 with TRBJ1-2, with 9 bases fitting TRBD1. V lost 0 bases and J lost 4; bases outside the gene matches: 4. The germline gives CDR1 SGHRS, CDR2 YFSETQ. This CDR3 comprises 15 residues. In DNA, the CDR3 is TGCGCCAGCAGCTTGGGGACAGGGGACATCTATGGCTACACCTTC. Translated: CASSLGTGDIYGYTF.

The chain couples TRBV5-1 to TRBJ2-3, with TRBD2 matching 11 bases. The length of the CDR3 is 17 residues. V lost 0 bases and J lost 6; bases outside the gene matches: 9. The germline V gene encodes CDR1 SGHRS and CDR2 YFSETQ. The CDR3 region is CASSLVRSGGASDTQYF. The CDR3 DNA reads as TGCGCCAGCAGCTTGGTTCGTAGCGGGGGGGCTTCGGATACGCAGTATTTT. Together with reference TRBV5-1 and TRBJ2-3, the CDR3 gives the full variable domain: KAGVTQTPRYLIKTRGQQVTLSCSPISGHRSVSWYQQTPGQGLQFLFEYFSETQRNKGNFPGRFSGRQFSNSRSEMNVSTLELGDSALYLCASSLVRSGGASDTQYFGPGTRLTVL.

The J gene is TRBJ1-5, the V gene TRBV9, with a weak D call TRBD1 (5 bases). V lost 1 base and J lost 9, with 14 bases in between. Germline CDR1 is SGDLS and CDR2 is YYNGEE. The CDR3 covers 14 residues. As DNA, the CDR3 is TGTGCCAGCAGCGTAACAGACAGCCTTTCGCCCCAGCATTTT. This codes for CASSVTDSLSPQHF.

This chain uses TRBV10-2 with TRBJ2-1, with D unclear. Germline V gene sequence: CDR1 WSHSY, CDR2 SAAADI. V lost 6 bases and J lost 7, with 7 bases in between. The CDR3 runs to 11 residues. The CDR3 DNA sequence: TGCGCCAGCAGGGCCAATAATGAGCAGTTCTTC. This codes for CASRANNEQFF.

J is TRBJ1-2 and V is TRBV5-6, with TRBD1 as a possible D gene (6 bases). This CDR3 is built from 16 residues. Germline CDR1 reads SGHDT; CDR2 reads YYEEEE. The V end was cut by 1 base, the J end by 2 bases, with 15 bases between. CDR3 DNA: TGTGCCAGCAGCTTGAGTTGGGGGCTCGGAAACTATGGCTACACCTTC. Protein: CASSLSWGLGNYGYTF.

V and J are TRBV5-6 and TRBJ2-2, with 10 positions matching TRBD1. The length of the CDR3 is 19 residues. The ends lost 0 bases at V and 5 bases at J; junction bases unmatched: 13. The germline CDR1 and CDR2 sequences are SGHDT and YYEEEE. In nucleotides, the CDR3 is TGTGCCAGCAGCTTGGCTTGGAACCGGGGACAGGGGAGGACCGGGGAGCTGTTTTTT. It is translated as CASSLAWNRGQGRTGELFF.

This chain uses TRBV12-5 with TRBJ1-3; D is uncertain. The CDR3 runs 16 residues. With 6 bases removed from V and 0 bases from J, the gap between germline ends came to 15 bases. Looked up from germline, CDR1 is LGHNT and CDR2 is FRNRAP. The CDR3 sequence is CASGPIPGNSGNTIYF. The CDR3, as DNA: TGTGCTAGTGGCCCTATTCCCGGGAACTCTGGAAACACCATATATTTT.

This clone has just a few counts. The chain combines TRBV5-1 with TRBJ1-1; 8 bases align to TRBD1. This CDR3 region has 15 residues. Germline CDR1 and CDR2: SGHRS and YFSETQ. V shed 0 bases, J shed 1 base, and the junction held 2 bases outside the gene matches. The CDR3 region is CASSLEGTGNTEAFF. The CDR3 region has the DNA TGCGCCAGCAGCTTGGAAGGGACAGGGAACACTGAAGCTTTCTTT.